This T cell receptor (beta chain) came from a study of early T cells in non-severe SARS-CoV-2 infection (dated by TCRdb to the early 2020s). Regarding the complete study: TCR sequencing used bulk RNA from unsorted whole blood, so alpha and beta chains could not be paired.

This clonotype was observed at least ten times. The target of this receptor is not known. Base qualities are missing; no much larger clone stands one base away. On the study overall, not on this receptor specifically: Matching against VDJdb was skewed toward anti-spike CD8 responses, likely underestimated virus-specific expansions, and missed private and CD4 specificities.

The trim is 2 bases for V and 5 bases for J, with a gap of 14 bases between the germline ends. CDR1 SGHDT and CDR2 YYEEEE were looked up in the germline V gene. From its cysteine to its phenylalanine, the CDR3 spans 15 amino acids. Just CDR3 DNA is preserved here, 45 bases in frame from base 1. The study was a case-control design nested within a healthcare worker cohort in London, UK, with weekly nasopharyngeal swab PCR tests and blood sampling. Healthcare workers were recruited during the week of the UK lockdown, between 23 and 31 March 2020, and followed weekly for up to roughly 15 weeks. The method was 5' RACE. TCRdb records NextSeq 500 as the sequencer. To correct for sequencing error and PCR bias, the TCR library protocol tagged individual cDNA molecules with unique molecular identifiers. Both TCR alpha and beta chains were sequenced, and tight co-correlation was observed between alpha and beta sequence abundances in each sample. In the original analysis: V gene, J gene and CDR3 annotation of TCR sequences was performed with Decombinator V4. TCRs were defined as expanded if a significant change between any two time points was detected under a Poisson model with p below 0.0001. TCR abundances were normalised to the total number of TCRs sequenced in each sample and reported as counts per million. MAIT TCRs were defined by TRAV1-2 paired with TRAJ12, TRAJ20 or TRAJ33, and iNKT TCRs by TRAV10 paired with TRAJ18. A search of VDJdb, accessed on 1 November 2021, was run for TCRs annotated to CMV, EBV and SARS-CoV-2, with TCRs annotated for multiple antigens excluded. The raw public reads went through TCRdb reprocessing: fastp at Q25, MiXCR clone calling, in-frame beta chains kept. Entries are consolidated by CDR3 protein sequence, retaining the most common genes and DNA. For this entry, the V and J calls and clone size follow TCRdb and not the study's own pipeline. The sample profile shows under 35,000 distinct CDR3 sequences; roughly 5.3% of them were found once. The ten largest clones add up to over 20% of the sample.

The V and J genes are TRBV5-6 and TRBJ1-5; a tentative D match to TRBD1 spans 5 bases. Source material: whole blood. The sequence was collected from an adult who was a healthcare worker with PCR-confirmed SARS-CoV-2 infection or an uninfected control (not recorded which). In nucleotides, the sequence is TGTGCCAGCAGCTTTGGGACGCTTGGTTATCAGCCCCAGCATTTT. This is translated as CASSFGTLGYQPQHF. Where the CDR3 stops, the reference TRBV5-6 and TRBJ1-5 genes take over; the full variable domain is DAGVTQSPTHLIKTRGQQVTLRCSPKSGHDTVSWYQQALGQGPQFIFQYYEEEERQRGNFPDRFSGHQFPNYSSELNVNALLLGDSALYLCASSFGTLGYQPQHFGDGTRLSIL.